Included here is one T cell receptor (beta chain) sequence, with context. The entry originates in a study of shared clonotypes between healthy human individuals. Assay: immunoSEQ multiplex PCR; the TCRdb copy retains only in-frame clones and omits some. The data show fewer than 550,000 clones, with 75% to 80% seen just once and roughly an eighth held by the top ten. Per the germline V gene, CDR1 is SGDLS and CDR2 is YYNGEE. CDR3 length: 15 residues. With 3 bases clipped from V and 4 bases from J, the junction kept 5 bases outside the gene matches. The TCR originated in a woman aged 35 to 49 in good health. Some clones in this sample may be carry-over from other donors' samples. The chain joins TRBV9 to TRBJ2-7; 12 positions match TRBD1. Sequenced material: PBMCs. Here the CDR3 DNA reads TGTGCCAGCAGCGCCCTGGGACAGGGGGCTTACGAGCAGTACTTC. Translated: CASSALGQGAYEQYF.